This T cell receptor (beta chain) was documented in a study of blood T cells in healthy people across ages. CDR1 is SNHLY, CDR2 FYNNEI, per germline. The CDR3 contains 12 residues. Trimming left V 9 bases short and J 1 base short, with 9 bases between. Combining a sample-barcoded 5' primer with a J-beta primer mix, a second PCR ran for roughly 7 to 12 cycles. TCRdb passed the 5' RACE reads through MiXCR, listing each CDR3 protein once. Among hundreds of thousands of distinct CDR3 sequences, 40% to 45% were seen once, and the ten largest hold 25% to 30%. Sequenced: blood. The chain joins TRBV2 to TRBJ2-5; the D is unclear. This sequence originates from a man older than 75 in good health. The CDR3 sequence: CASRLVQETQYF. DNA for the CDR3: TGTGCCAGTAGACTTGTCCAAGAGACCCAGTACTTC.